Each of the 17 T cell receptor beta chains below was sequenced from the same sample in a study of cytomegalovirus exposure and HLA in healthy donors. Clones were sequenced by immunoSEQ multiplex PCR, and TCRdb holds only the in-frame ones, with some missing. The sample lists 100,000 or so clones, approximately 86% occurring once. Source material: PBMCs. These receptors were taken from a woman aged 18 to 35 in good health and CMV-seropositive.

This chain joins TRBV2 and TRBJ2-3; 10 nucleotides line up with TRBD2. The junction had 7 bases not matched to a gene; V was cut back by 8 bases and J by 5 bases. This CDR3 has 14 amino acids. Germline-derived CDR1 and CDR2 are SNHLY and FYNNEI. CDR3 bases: TGTGCCAGCGTTCGAGCGGGGGGGCAAGATACGCAGTATTTT. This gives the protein CASVRAGGQDTQYF. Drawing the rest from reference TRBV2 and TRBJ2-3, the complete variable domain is EPEVTQTPSHQVTQMGQEVILRCVPISNHLYFYWYRQILGQKVEFLVSFYNNEISEKSEIFDDQFSVERPDGSNFTLKIRSTKLEDSAMYFCASVRAGGQDTQYFGPGTRLTVL.

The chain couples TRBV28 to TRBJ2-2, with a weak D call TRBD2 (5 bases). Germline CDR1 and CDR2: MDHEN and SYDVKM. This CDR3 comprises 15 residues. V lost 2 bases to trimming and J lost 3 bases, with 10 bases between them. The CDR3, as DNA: TGTGCCAGCAGTTTACCCCACGGGGACACCGGGGAGCTGTTTTTT. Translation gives CASSLPHGDTGELFF.

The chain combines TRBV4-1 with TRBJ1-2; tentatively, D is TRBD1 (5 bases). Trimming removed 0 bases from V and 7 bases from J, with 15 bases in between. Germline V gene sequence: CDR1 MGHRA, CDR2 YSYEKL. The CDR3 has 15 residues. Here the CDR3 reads CASSQEMGLVGGYTF. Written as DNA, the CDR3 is TGCGCCAGCAGCCAAGAAATGGGGCTGGTGGGTGGCTACACCTTC.

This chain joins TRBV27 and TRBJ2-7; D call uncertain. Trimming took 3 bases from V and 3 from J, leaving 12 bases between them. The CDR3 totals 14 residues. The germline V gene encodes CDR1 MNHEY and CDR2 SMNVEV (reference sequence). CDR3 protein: CASSFLSSFYEQYF. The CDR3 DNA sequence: TGTGCCAGCAGTTTTCTCTCCTCCTTCTACGAGCAGTACTTC.

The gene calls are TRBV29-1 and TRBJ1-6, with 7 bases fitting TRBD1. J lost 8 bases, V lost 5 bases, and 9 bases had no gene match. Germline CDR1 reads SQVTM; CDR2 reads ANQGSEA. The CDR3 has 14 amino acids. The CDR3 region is CSVRRQGVDSPLHF. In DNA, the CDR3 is TGCAGCGTTCGAAGACAGGGTGTTGATTCACCCCTCCACTTT.

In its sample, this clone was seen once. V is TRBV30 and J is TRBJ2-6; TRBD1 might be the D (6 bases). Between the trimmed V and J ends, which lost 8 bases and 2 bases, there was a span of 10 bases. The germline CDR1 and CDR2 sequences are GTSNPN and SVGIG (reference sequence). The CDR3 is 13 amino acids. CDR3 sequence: CALRGAGANVLTF. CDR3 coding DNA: TGTGCCCTCAGGGGTGCTGGGGCCAACGTCCTGACTTTC.

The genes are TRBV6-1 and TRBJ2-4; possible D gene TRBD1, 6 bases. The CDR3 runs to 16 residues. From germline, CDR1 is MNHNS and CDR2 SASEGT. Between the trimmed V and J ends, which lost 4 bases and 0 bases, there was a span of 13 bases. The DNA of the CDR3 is TGTGCCAGCAGTGCGGGACAACGGATAGCCAAAAACATTCAGTACTTC. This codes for CASSAGQRIAKNIQYF.

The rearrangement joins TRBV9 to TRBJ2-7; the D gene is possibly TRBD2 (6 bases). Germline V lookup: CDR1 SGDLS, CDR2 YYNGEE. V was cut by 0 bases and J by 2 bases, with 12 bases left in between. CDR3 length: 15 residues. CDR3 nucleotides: TGTGCCAGCAGCGTAGGAGGCGGGGCAGCCTACGAGCAGTACTTC. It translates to CASSVGGGAAYEQYF.

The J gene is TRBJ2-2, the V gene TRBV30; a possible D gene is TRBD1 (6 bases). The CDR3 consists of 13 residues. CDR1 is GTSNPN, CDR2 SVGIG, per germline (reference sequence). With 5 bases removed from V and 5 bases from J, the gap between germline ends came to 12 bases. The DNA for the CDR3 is TGTGCCTGGGGCAGGGGCGGGACCGGGGAGCTGTTTTTT. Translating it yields CAWGRGGTGELFF.

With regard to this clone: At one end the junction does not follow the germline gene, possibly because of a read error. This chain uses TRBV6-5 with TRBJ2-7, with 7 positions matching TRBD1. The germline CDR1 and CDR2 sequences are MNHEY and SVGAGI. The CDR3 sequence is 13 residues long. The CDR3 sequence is CASSRDSDYGQYF. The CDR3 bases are TGTGCCAGCAGTAGGGACAGTGACTACGGGCAGTACTTC.

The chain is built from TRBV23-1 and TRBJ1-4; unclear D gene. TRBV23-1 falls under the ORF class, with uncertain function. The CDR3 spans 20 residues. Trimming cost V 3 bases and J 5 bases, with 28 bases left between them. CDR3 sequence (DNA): TGCGCCAGCAGTCAGTTTCCCCTACCGCGCGTCCCCAGAGCGAATGAAAAACTGTTTTTT. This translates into CASSQFPLPRVPRANEKLFF.

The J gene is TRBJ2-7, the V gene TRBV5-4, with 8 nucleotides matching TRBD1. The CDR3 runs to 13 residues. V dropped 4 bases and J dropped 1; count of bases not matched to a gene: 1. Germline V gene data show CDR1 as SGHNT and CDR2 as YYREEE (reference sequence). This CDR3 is CASSRTGSYEQYF. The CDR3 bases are TGTGCCAGCAGCAGGACAGGGTCCTACGAGCAGTACTTC.

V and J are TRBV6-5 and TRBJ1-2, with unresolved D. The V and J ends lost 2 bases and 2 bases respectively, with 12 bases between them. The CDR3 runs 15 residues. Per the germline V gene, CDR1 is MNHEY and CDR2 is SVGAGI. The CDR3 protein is CASSYTLLQNYGYTF. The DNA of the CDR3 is TGTGCCAGCAGTTACACCCTGCTGCAGAACTATGGCTACACCTTC.

CDR3: CASSPRGQETQYF. CDR3 nucleotides: TGTGCCAGTAGTCCCCGAGGACAAGAGACCCAGTACTTC. The rearrangement links TRBV19 to TRBJ2-5; no definite D call. The CDR3 loop spans 13 amino acids. The V gene lost 5 bases and the J gene lost 2 bases, with 9 bases spanning the gap. Germline CDR1 is LNHDA and CDR2 is SQIVND (reference sequence).

The CDR3 bases are TGTGCCAGCAGCTTAGATAGGGGGATATTGAACATTCAGTACTTC. Translation gives CASSLDRGILNIQYF. V usage is TRBV7-9 and J usage is TRBJ2-4; D possibly corresponds to TRBD1 (6 bases). Trimming removed 1 base at V and 7 bases at J, with 14 bases between. The CDR3 runs 15 residues. Germline assignment: CDR1 SEHNR and CDR2 FQNEAQ (reference sequence).

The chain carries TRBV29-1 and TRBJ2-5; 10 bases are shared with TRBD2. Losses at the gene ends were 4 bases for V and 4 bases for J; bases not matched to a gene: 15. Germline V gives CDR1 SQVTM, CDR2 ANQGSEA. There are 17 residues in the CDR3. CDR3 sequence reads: CSVVPPLAGAGVETQYF. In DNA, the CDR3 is TGCAGCGTTGTCCCCCCGCTAGCGGGGGCTGGTGTAGAGACCCAGTACTTC.

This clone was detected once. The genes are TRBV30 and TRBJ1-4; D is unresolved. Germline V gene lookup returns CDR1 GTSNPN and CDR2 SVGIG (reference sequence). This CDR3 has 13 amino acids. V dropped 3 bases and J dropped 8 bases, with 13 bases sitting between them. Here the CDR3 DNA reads TGTGCCTGGAGGGGGAGCACGGGGGAAAAACTGTTTTTT. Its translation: CAWRGSTGEKLFF.